The clone carrying this T cell receptor (beta chain) was counted at least ten times. A read error may produce the germline difference seen at one junction end. Molecular barcoding with unique molecular identifiers was used for the TCRbeta library. TCRdb re-analysed the PCR reads in MiXCR, keeping a single row per CDR3 protein. In the table there are approximately 130,000 distinct CDR3 sequences, 8.5% to 10% of which are singletons. Germline V gene sequence: CDR1 SGHRS, CDR2 YFSETQ. The CDR3 runs to 14 residues. This specimen comes from a study of T-cell reconstitution after alpha-beta-depleted transplantation in children.

This clonotype was sampled from a girl under three years old who had a stem cell transplant for combined immunodeficiency, so the T cells may come from the graft donor. The sample was PBMCs, mostly from graft donor cells, taken 180 days after TCRalphabeta/CD19-depleted stem cell transplant. The genes are TRBV5-1 and TRBJ2-7; 8 bases match TRBD1. The CDR3 reads CASSSGTGPYEQYF. The DNA of the CDR3 is TGTGCCAGCAGTTCCGGGACAGGCCCCTACGAGCAGTACTTC.